This is a list of T cell receptor beta chains from one sample in a study of glioma-infiltrating T cells. Each CDR3 protein is one row after TCRdb ran MiXCR on the multiplex PCR reads. The repertoire consists of fewer than 500,000 distinct CDR3 sequences, with 41% occurring once and the leading ten covering more than 10%. Sequencing used glioma tissue, nonneoplastic brain tissue, or PBMCs (not recorded which). Every receptor here comes from a human donor with low-grade glioma or glioblastoma, undergoing nonglioma brain surgery, or in good health (not recorded which). Each CDR3 is given with its conserved first and last residue. Each record gives: V gene, clone size, D gene, CDR3 protein. D genes are given only for firm matches. Only some rows state a clone size, as once, few, many or a class for expanded clones.

V: TRBV7-3
size: NA
D: NA
CDR3: CASGASSYNSPPHF

V: TRBV20-1
size: NA
D: TRBD1
CDR3: CSASTGVYEQYF

V: TRBV7-2
size: NA
D: TRBD1
CDR3: CASSLGDRVSETQYF

V: TRBV20-1
size: many
D: NA
CDR3: CSARDRSVLQFF

V: TRBV25-1
size: NA
D: TRBD2
CDR3: CASSEVRGRGDSDTQYF

V: TRBV27
size: NA
D: NA
CDR3: CASTSGGVGNKQFF

V: TRBV4-1
size: NA
D: TRBD1
CDR3: CASSQAGGHTEAFF

V: TRBV10-3
size: NA
D: TRBD2
CDR3: CASSYLDSRTSSSEQYF

V: TRBV20-1
size: few
D: TRBD2
CDR3: CSARDTSGAGDTQYF

V: TRBV6-2/TRBV6-3
size: few
D: NA
CDR3: CASFDGGADTDTQYF

V: TRBV5-4
size: few
D: NA
CDR3: CASSSLGSGLEETQYF

V: TRBV4-2
size: few
D: NA
CDR3: CASSHEPGYNEQFF

V: TRBV6-1
size: NA
D: NA
CDR3: CAITRDVGRNSPLHF

V: TRBV7-2
size: few
D: NA
CDR3: CASSLRGRGADTQYF

V: TRBV20-1
size: many
D: TRBD2
CDR3: CSARDRRAGGTDTQYF

V: TRBV6-1
size: many
D: NA
CDR3: CASTQSQADTQYF

V: TRBV7-9
size: few
D: NA
CDR3: CASSLMWIGEQYF

V: TRBV15
size: NA
D: NA
CDR3: CATSTLGENNYGYTF

V: TRBV7-2
size: few
D: TRBD2
CDR3: CASSVGEGAYEQYF

V: TRBV5-4
size: NA
D: TRBD1
CDR3: CASSVQGDKTEAFF

V: TRBV4-1
size: NA
D: TRBD1
CDR3: CASSQGLARGLAEAFF

V: TRBV7-3
size: many
D: TRBD2
CDR3: CASSLAGASTDTQYF

V: TRBV5-4
size: few
D: NA
CDR3: CASSLAGQGLGEQYF

V: TRBV7-2
size: NA
D: TRBD1
CDR3: CASSTRQGGTEAFF

V: TRBV5-5
size: NA
D: TRBD2
CDR3: CASSRGLAESEQFF

V: TRBV7-9
size: few
D: TRBD1
CDR3: CASAFEGQIGEQYF

V: TRBV28
size: NA
D: TRBD2
CDR3: CASSLFMAGALKDTQYF

V: TRBV29-1
size: NA
D: TRBD2
CDR3: CSALSGTSGYEQYF

V: TRBV7-9
size: NA
D: NA
CDR3: CATSHEAKNIQYF

V: TRBV7-2
size: NA
D: NA
CDR3: CASSLQGSPTDTQYF

V: TRBV20-1
size: few
D: NA
CDR3: CSARARQGSWYEQFF

V: TRBV20-1
size: NA
D: NA
CDR3: CSASGRGVFSNQPQHF

V: TRBV20-1
size: few
D: TRBD2
CDR3: CSASSRSGRDIPYNEQFF

V: TRBV7-2
size: NA
D: TRBD2
CDR3: CASSQEAWTSANEQFF

V: TRBV15
size: many
D: NA
CDR3: CATRTATDTQYF

V: TRBV11-2
size: NA
D: NA
CDR3: CASSPPGRGGLVQFF

V: TRBV28
size: NA
D: NA
CDR3: CASSLLPGTSYNEQFF

V: TRBV20-1
size: NA
D: NA
CDR3: CSASPQPVSHLHF

V: TRBV27
size: many
D: TRBD2
CDR3: CASRLGLAGFSTDTQYF

V: TRBV2
size: NA
D: NA
CDR3: CATTPGAISTDTQYF

V: TRBV20-1
size: NA
D: NA
CDR3: CSARAPLGGPQHF

V: TRBV12-3/TRBV12-4
size: NA
D: NA
CDR3: CASSPDQYNEQFF

V: TRBV7-2
size: few
D: NA
CDR3: CASSLSGIMNTEAFF

V: TRBV2
size: NA
D: NA
CDR3: CARSPLGGNYGYTF

V: TRBV6-6
size: many
D: NA
CDR3: CASSYAAGIQETQYF

V: TRBV7-6
size: NA
D: TRBD1
CDR3: CASSPAQGASTEAFF

V: TRBV4-1
size: few
D: NA
CDR3: CASSQGWRIQETQYF

V: TRBV15
size: NA
D: NA
CDR3: CATSPRSPLGDTQYF

V: TRBV28
size: many
D: NA
CDR3: CASSPTRLVNYGYTF

V: TRBV6-5
size: NA
D: NA
CDR3: CATWGSSAEQFF

V: TRBV5-1
size: NA
D: NA
CDR3: CASSLSVIVHEQYF

V: TRBV19
size: few
D: TRBD2
CDR3: CASSTTSGRVSYEQYF

V: TRBV4-1
size: NA
D: TRBD1
CDR3: CASSFSGTGSSYEQYF

V: TRBV5-1
size: NA
D: NA
CDR3: CASSTIRGPPQETQYF

V: TRBV2
size: NA
D: NA
CDR3: CASRVGHRQLNTEAFF

V: TRBV20-1
size: few
D: NA
CDR3: CSARDGGRGYEQYF

V: TRBV20-1
size: NA
D: TRBD2
CDR3: CSARDPRLAGDTDTQYF